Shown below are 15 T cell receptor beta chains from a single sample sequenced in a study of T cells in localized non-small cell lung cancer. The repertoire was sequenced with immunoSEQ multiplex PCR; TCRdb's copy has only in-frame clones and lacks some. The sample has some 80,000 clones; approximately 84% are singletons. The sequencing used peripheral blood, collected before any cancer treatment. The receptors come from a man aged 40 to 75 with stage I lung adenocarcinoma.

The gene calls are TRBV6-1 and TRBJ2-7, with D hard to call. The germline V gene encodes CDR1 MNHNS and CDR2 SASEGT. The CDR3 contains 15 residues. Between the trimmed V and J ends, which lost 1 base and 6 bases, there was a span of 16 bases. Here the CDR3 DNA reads TGTGCCAGCAGTGAAGGGCGAGGACGGGCTTCCGAGCAGTACTTC. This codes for CASSEGRGRASEQYF.

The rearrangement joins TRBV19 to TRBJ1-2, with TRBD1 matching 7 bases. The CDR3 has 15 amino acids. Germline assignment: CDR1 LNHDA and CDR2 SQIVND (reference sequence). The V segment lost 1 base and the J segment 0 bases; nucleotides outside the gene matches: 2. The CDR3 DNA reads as TGTGCCAGTAGTATAGGGACAGGCACTAACTATGGCTACACCTTC. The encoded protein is CASSIGTGTNYGYTF.

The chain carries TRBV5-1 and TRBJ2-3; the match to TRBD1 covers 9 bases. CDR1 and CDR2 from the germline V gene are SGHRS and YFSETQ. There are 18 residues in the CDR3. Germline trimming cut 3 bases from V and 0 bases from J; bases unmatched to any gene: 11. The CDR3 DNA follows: TGCGCCAGCAGCTGGACGGGGACAGGGTCCTTTAGCACAGATACGCAGTATTTT. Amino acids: CASSWTGTGSFSTDTQYF.

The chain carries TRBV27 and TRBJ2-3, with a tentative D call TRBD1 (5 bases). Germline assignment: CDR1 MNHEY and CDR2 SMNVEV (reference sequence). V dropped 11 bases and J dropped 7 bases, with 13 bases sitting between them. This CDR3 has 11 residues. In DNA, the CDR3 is TGTGCCTGCAAAGGGGCGCATACGCAGTATTTT. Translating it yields CACKGAHTQYF.

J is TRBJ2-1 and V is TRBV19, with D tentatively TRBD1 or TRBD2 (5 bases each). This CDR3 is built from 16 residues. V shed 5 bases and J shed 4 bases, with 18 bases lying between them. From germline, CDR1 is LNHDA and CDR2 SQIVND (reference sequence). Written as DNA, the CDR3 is TGTGCCAGTAGTTTCCGGGACGCGGCACTGTACAATGAGCAGTTCTTC. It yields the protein CASSFRDAALYNEQFF.

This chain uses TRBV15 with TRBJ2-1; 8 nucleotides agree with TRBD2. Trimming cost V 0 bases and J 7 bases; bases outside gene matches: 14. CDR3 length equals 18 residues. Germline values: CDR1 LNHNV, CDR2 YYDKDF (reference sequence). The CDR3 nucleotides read TGTGCCACCAGCAGAGATTCGGGAATAGCGGGAATCCTTAATGAGCAGTTCTTC. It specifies CATSRDSGIAGILNEQFF.

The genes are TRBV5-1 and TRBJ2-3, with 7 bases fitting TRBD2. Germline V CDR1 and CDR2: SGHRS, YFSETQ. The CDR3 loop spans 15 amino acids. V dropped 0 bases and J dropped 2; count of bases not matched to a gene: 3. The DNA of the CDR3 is TGCGCCAGCAGCTTGGTCGGGGGGATCACAGATACGCAGTATTTT. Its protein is CASSLVGGITDTQYF.

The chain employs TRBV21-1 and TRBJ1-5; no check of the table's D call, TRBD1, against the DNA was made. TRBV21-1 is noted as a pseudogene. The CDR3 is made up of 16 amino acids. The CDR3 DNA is TGTGCCAGCAGCCTCCGGGACAGGGGGCAAAATCAGCCCCAGCATTTT. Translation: CASSLRDRGQNQPQHF.

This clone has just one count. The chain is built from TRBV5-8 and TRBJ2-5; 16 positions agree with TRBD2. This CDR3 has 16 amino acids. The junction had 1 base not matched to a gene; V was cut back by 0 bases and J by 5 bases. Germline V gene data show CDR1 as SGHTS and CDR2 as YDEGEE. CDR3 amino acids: CASSLAGLAGGETQYF. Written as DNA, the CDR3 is TGTGCCAGCAGCTTGGCGGGACTAGCGGGAGGGGAGACCCAGTACTTC.

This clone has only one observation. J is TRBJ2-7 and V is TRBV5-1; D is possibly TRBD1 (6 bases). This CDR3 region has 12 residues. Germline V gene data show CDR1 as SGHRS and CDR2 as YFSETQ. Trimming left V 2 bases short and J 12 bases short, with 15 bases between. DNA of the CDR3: TGCGCCAGCAGCTTACTAAATGACAGGCCGTACTTC. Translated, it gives CASSLLNDRPYF.

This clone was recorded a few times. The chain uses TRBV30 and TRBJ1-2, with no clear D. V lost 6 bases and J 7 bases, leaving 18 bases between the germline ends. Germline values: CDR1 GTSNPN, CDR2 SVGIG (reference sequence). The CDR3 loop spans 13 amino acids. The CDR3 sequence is CACRDTTSGGYTF. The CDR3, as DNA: TGTGCCTGCCGGGATACCACGTCGGGTGGCTACACCTTC. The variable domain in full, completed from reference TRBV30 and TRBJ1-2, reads SQTIHQWPATLVQPVGSPLSLECTVEGTSNPNLYWYRQAAGRGLQLLFYSVGIGQISSEVPQNLSASRPQDRQFILSSKKLLLSDSGFYLCACRDTTSGGYTFGSGTRLTVV.

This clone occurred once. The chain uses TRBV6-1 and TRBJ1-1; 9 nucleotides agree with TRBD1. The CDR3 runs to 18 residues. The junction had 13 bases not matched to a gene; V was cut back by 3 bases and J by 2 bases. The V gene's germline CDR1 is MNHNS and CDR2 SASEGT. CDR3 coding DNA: TGTGCCAGCAGTGATATTGAGGACAGGGGCCTTTTAAACACTGAAGCTTTCTTT. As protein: CASSDIEDRGLLNTEAFF.

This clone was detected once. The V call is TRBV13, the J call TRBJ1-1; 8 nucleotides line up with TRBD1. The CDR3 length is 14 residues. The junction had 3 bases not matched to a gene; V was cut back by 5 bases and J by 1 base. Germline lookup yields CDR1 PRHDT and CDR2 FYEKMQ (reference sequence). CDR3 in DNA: TGTGCCAGCAGCAAGGACAGGGCGAACACTGAAGCTTTCTTT. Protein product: CASSKDRANTEAFF.

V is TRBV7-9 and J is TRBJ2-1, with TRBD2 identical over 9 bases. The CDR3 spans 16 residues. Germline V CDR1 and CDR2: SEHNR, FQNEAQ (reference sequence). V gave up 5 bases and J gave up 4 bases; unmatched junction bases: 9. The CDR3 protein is CASSRGLAREYNEQFF. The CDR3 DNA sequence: TGTGCCAGCAGCCGCGGACTAGCGAGGGAATACAATGAGCAGTTCTTC.

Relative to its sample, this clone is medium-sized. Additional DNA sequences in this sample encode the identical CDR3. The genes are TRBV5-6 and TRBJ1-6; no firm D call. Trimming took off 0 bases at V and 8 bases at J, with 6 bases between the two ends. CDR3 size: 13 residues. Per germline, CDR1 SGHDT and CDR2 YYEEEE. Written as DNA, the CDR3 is TGTGCCAGCAGCTTGGCCCTGGATTCACCCCTCCACTTT. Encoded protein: CASSLALDSPLHF.